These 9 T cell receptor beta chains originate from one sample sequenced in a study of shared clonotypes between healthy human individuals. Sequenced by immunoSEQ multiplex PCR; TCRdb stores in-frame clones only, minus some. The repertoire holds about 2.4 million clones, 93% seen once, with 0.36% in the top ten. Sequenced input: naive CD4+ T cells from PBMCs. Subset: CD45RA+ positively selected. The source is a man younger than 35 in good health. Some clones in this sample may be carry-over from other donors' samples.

Here the CDR3 reads CASSLNVDTEAFF. The CDR3 DNA sequence: TGCGCCAGCAGCTTGAATGTGGACACTGAAGCTTTCTTT. The chain employs TRBV5-1 and TRBJ1-1; D is ambiguous. The CDR3 extends over 13 amino acids. Trimming took 1 base from V and 3 from J, leaving 7 bases between them. Germline assignment: CDR1 SGHRS and CDR2 YFSETQ. The full variable domain, with the rest looked up from reference TRBV5-1 and TRBJ1-1, is KAGVTQTPRYLIKTRGQQVTLSCSPISGHRSVSWYQQTPGQGLQFLFEYFSETQRNKGNFPGRFSGRQFSNSRSEMNVSTLELGDSALYLCASSLNVDTEAFFGQGTRLTVV.

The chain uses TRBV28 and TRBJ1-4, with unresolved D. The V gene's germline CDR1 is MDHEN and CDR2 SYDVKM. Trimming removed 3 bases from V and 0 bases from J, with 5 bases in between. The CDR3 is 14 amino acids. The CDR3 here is CASSFSTTNEKLFF. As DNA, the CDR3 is TGTGCCAGCAGTTTCAGTACAACTAATGAAAAACTGTTTTTT.

CDR3 coding DNA: TGTGCCAGCAGCTTAGCTGCAGGGGGCATCAAGCCCCAGCATTTT. Protein: CASSLAAGGIKPQHF. The V call is TRBV7-8, the J call TRBJ1-5; 8 nucleotides agree with TRBD1. Trimming took 0 bases from V and 8 from J; bases not matched to a gene: 6. CDR1 is SGHVS and CDR2 is FQNEAQ in the germline V gene. This CDR3 has 15 amino acids.

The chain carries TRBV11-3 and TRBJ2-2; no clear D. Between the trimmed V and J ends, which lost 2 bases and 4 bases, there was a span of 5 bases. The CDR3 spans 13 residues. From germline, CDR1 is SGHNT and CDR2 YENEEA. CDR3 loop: CASSLLATGELFF. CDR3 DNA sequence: TGTGCCAGCAGCTTATTAGCCACCGGGGAGCTGTTTTTT.

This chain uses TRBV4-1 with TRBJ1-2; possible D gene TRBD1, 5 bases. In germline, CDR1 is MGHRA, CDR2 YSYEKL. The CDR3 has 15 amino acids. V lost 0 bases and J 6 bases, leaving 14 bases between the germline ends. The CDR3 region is CASSQDPGTRNGYTF. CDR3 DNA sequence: TGCGCCAGCAGCCAAGACCCGGGGACTAGAAATGGCTACACCTTC.

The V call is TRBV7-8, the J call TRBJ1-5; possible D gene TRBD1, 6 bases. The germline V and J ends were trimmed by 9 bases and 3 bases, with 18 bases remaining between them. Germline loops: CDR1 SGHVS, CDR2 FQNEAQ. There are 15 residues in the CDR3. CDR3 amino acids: CASRLRGMDNQPQHF. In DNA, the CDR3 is TGTGCCAGTAGACTGAGGGGGATGGACAATCAGCCCCAGCATTTT.

The CDR3 sequence: CASSLGKVVEQYF. Here the CDR3 DNA reads TGTGCCAGCAGCTTAGGGAAGGTTGTCGAGCAGTACTTC. The gene calls are TRBV7-9 and TRBJ2-7, with D hard to call. The ends were cut back, 1 base at V and 6 bases at J, with 10 bases in the middle. Germline CDR1 reads SEHNR; CDR2 reads FQNEAQ (reference sequence). CDR3 length: 13 amino acids.

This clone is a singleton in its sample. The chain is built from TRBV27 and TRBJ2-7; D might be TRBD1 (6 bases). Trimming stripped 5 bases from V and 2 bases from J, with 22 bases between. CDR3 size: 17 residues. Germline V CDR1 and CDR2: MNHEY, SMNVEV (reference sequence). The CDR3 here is CASSLRTDPANPYEQYF. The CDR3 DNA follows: TGTGCCAGCAGTCTTAGGACAGATCCCGCCAATCCCTACGAGCAGTACTTC.

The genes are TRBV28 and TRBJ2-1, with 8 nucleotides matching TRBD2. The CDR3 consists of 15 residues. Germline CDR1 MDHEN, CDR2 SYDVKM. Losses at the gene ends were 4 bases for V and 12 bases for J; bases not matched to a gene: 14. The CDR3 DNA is TGTGCCAGCAGTTACCTAATAGCGGGACTACAATGGCAGTTCTTC. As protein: CASSYLIAGLQWQFF. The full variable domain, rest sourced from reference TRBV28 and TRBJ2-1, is DVKVTQSSRYLVKRTGEKVFLECVQDMDHENMFWYRQDPGLGLRLIYFSYDVKMKEKGDIPEGYSVSREKKERFSLILESASTNQTSMYLCASSYLIAGLQWQFFGPGTRLTVL.